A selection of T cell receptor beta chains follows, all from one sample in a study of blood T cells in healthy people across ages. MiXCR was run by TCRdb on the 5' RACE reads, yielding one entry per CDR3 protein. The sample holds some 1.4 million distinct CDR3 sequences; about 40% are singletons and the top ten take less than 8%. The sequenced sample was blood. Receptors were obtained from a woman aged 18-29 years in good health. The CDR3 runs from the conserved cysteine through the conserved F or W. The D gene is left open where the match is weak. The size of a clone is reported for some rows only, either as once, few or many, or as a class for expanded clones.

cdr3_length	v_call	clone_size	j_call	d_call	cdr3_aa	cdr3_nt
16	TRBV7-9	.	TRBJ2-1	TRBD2	CASSPLTSGGYNKQFF	TGTGCCAGCAGCCCACTGACTAGCGGGGGGTACAATAAGCAGTTCTTC
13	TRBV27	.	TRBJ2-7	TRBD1	CASRKTGIYEQYF	TGTGCCAGCAGGAAGACAGGGATTTACGAGCAGTACTTC
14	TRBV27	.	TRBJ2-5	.	CAVADRDLVNEQYF	TGTGCCGTAGCCGACCGGGACTTAGTGAATGAGCAGTACTTC
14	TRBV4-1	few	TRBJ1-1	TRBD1	CASSTDRGNTEAFF	TGCGCCAGCAGCACAGACAGGGGGAACACTGAAGCTTTCTTT
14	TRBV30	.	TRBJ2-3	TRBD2	CAWRTSGGADTQYF	TGTGCCTGGAGAACTAGCGGGGGGGCAGATACGCAGTATTTT
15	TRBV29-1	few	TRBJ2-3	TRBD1	CSVDGRGQGTDTQYF	TGCAGCGTTGATGGCAGGGGGCAGGGAACAGATACGCAGTATTTT
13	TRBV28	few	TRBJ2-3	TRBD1	CASSPSGTGAQYF	TGTGCCAGCAGTCCCTCCGGGACAGGGGCCCAGTATTTT
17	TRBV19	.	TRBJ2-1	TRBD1	CASSPLTWGQVPNEQFF	TGTGCCAGTAGCCCCTTAACTTGGGGACAGGTCCCCAATGAGCAGTTCTTC
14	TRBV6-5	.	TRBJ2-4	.	CASRPGTVGNIQYF	TGTGCCAGCAGACCCGGGACGGTCGGAAACATTCAGTACTTC
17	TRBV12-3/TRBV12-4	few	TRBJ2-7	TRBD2	CASSSSGGSQSSYEQYF	TGTGCCAGCAGTTCTAGCGGGGGGTCCCAAAGCTCCTACGAGCAGTACTTC
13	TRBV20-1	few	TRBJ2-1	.	CSASRKGVNEQFF	TGCAGTGCTAGTAGGAAGGGGGTTAATGAGCAGTTCTTC
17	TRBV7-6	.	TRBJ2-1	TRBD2	CASSLVTSGSSHNEQFF	TGTGCCAGCAGCTTAGTGACTAGCGGGAGCTCCCACAATGAGCAGTTCTTC
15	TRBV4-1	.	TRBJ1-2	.	CASSQAEGGVYGYTF	TGCGCCAGCAGCCAAGCGGAAGGTGGGGTCTATGGCTACACCTTC
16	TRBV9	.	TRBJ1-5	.	CASSVGEGPLDQPQHF	TGTGCCAGCAGCGTAGGTGAAGGACCCTTGGATCAGCCCCAGCATTTT
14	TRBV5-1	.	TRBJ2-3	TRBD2	CATQTSGGPDTQYF	TGCGCCACCCAAACTAGCGGGGGACCCGATACGCAGTATTTT
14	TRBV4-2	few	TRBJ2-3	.	CASSWDSITDTQYF	TGTGCCAGCAGCTGGGACTCCATTACAGATACGCAGTATTTT
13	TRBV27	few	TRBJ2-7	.	CASSRVQDHEQYF	TGTGCCAGCAGTCGGGTACAGGACCACGAGCAGTACTTC
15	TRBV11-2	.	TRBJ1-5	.	CASSLNGNQHQPQHF	TGTGCCAGCAGCTTAAACGGGAACCAGCATCAGCCCCAGCATTTT
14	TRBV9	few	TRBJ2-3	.	CASSIPGARDTQYF	TGTGCCAGCAGCATCCCTGGGGCCAGGGATACGCAGTATTTT
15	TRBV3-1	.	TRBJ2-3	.	CASSQEVGWADTQYF	TGTGCCAGCAGCCAAGAAGTAGGGTGGGCAGATACGCAGTATTTT
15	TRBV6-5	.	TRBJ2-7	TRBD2	CASTGTSGSGYEQYF	TGTGCCAGCACTGGGACTAGCGGGAGTGGCTACGAGCAGTACTTC
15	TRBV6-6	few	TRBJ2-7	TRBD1	CASSSRLGQSYEQYF	TGTGCCAGCAGTTCTCGCCTGGGACAGTCCTACGAGCAGTACTTC
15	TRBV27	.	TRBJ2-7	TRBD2	CASSTTSGGTYEQYF	TGTGCCAGCAGTACGACTAGCGGGGGAACCTACGAGCAGTACTTC
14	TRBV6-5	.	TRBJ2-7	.	CASSDSSVAYEQYF	TGTGCCAGCAGTGACTCCTCCGTGGCCTACGAGCAGTACTTC
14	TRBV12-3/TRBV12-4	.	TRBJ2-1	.	CASPAGWPVNEQFF	TGTGCCAGCCCCGCGGGGTGGCCGGTCAATGAGCAGTTCTTC
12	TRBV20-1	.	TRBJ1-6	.	CSAGDSTSPLHF	TGCAGTGCTGGAGACAGTACCTCACCCCTCCACTTT
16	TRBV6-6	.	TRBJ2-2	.	CASSWSEVLNTGELFF	TGTGCCAGCAGTTGGAGCGAGGTATTAAACACCGGGGAGCTGTTTTTT
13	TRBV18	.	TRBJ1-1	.	CASSPPGLPEAFF	TGTGCCAGCTCACCACCAGGGCTGCCTGAAGCTTTCTTT
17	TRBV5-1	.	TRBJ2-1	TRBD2	CASSSDAGTSGTNEQFF	TGCGCCAGCAGCTCGGACGCCGGGACTAGCGGCACCAATGAGCAGTTCTTC
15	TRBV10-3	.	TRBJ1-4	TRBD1	CAISSTGTGGEKLFF	TGTGCCATCAGCAGTACCGGGACAGGGGGTGAAAAACTGTTTTTT
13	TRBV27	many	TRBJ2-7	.	CASSLRLAYEQYF	TGTGCCAGCAGTTTACGGCTAGCCTACGAGCAGTACTTC
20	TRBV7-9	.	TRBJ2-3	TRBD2	CASSFGLAGRAELVTDTQYF	TGTGCCAGCAGCTTCGGCCTAGCGGGGCGGGCGGAATTGGTCACAGATACGCAGTATTTT
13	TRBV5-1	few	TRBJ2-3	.	CASSLGSRNTQYF	TGCGCCAGCAGCTTGGGTAGTAGGAATACGCAGTATTTT
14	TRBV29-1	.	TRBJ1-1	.	CSVPFTETHTEAFF	TGCAGCGTTCCGTTTACGGAGACTCACACTGAAGCTTTCTTT
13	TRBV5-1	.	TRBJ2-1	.	CASSVADYNEQFF	TGCGCCAGCAGCGTGGCCGATTACAATGAGCAGTTCTTC
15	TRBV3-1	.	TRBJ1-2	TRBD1	CASSQEAGTAYGYTF	TGTGCCAGCAGCCAAGAGGCCGGGACAGCCTATGGCTACACCTTC
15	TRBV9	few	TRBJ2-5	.	CASSVVGEPPETQYF	TGTGCCAGCAGCGTAGTGGGGGAGCCTCCAGAGACCCAGTACTTC
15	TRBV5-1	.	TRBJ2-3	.	CASSPEGRTTDTQYF	TGCGCCAGCAGCCCGGAGGGGCGAACCACAGATACGCAGTATTTT
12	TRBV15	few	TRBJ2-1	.	CATRAVGNEQFF	TGTGCCACCAGGGCAGTAGGCAATGAGCAGTTCTTC
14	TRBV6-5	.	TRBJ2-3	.	CAVSPDPATDTQYF	TGTGCCGTTAGCCCCGACCCCGCGACAGATACGCAGTATTTT
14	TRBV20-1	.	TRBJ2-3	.	CSAPGVSPADTQYF	TGCAGTGCGCCGGGAGTCTCACCCGCAGATACGCAGTATTTT
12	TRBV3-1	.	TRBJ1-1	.	CASSQAGQIAFF	TGTGCCAGCAGCCAAGCGGGGCAAATAGCTTTCTTT
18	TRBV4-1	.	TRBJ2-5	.	CASSQGKQGVLGQETQYF	TGCGCCAGCAGCCAAGGGAAGCAGGGAGTTTTGGGCCAAGAGACCCAGTACTTC
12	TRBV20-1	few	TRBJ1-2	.	CSASRGNYGYTF	TGCAGTGCTAGTCGAGGGAACTATGGCTACACCTTC
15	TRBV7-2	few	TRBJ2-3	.	CASSQQRAGTDTQYF	TGTGCCAGCAGCCAACAGCGGGCCGGCACAGATACGCAGTATTTT
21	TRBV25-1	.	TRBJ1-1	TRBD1	CASSEYFLGQGAHSMNTEAFF	TGTGCCAGCAGTGAATATTTTTTGGGACAGGGGGCCCACTCTATGAACACTGAAGCTTTCTTT
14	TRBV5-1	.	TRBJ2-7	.	CASRLGTGYYEQYF	TGCGCCAGCAGGTTGGGAACAGGGTACTACGAGCAGTACTTC
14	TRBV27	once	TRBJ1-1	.	CASSLSMGNTEAFF	TGTGCCAGCAGTTTATCGATGGGAAACACTGAAGCTTTCTTT